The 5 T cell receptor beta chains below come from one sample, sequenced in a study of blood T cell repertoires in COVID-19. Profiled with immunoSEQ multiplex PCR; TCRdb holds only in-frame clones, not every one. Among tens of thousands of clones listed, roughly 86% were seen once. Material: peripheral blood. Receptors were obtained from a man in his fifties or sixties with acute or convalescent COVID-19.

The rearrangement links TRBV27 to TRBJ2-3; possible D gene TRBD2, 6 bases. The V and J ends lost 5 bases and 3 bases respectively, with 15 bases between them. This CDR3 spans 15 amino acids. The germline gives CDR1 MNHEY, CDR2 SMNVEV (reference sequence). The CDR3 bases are TGTGCCAGCAGTCAAGGGCAGGGAGGTACAGATACGCAGTATTTT. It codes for CASSQGQGGTDTQYF.

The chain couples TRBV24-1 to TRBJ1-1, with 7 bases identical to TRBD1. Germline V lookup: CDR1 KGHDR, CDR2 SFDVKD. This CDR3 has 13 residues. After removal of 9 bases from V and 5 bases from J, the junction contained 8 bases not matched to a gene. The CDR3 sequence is CATELPGGTEAFF. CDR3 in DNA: TGTGCCACCGAGCTGCCAGGGGGGACTGAAGCTTTCTTT.

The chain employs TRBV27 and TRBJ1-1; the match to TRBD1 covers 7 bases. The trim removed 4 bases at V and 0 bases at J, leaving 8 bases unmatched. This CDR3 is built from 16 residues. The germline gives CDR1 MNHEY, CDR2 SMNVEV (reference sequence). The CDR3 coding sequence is TGTGCCAGCAGTTCCTACCGGGACAGCATGAACACTGAAGCTTTCTTT. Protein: CASSSYRDSMNTEAFF.

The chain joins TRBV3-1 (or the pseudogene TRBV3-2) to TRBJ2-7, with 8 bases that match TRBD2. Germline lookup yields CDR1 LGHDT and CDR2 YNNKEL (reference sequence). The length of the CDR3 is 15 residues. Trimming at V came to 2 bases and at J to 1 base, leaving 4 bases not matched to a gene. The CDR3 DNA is TGTGCCAGCAGCCAAATTAGCGGGGCTTCCTACGAGCAGTACTTC. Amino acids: CASSQISGASYEQYF.

The DNA for the CDR3 is TGTGCCAGCAGCCTACTAGCGGGGGGGCAGGAGACCCAGTACTTC. This codes for CASSLLAGGQETQYF. The chain has TRBV3-1 (or the pseudogene TRBV3-2) and TRBJ2-5, with 13 bases aligning to TRBD2. V was clipped by 4 bases and J by 5 bases; unmatched bases: 4. The CDR3 spans 15 residues. CDR1 is LGHDT, CDR2 YNNKEL, per germline (reference sequence).